A single sample gave rise to the 16 T cell receptor beta chains below, sequenced in a study of cytomegalovirus exposure and HLA in healthy donors. Clones were read by immunoSEQ multiplex PCR, and TCRdb kept only the in-frame ones, dropping some. The profile shows 150,000 to 200,000 clones, about 81% of them singletons. Sequences were obtained from PBMCs. The receptor source for this set is a woman in her thirties in good health and CMV-seronegative.

The chain couples TRBV6-6 to TRBJ2-2; 7 bases align to TRBD2. CDR3 length equals 14 residues. Trimming at V came to 6 bases and at J to 0 bases, leaving 1 base not matched to a gene. Germline values: CDR1 MNHNY, CDR2 SVGAGI (reference sequence). The CDR3 bases are TGTGCCAGCAGGGCGGGAGCGAACACCGGGGAGCTGTTTTTT. Its translation: CASRAGANTGELFF.

The chain combines TRBV7-2 with TRBJ1-1; D gene ambiguous. The V gene's germline CDR1 is SGHTA and CDR2 FQGNSA. V was clipped by 5 bases and J by 6 bases, with 13 bases between them. CDR3 length: 13 amino acids. The CDR3 sequence is CASSHAPVPEAFF. The CDR3 bases are TGTGCCAGCAGCCATGCCCCAGTGCCTGAAGCTTTCTTT.

V usage is TRBV6-6 and J usage is TRBJ2-7; 8 nucleotides agree with TRBD1. Per the germline V gene, CDR1 is MNHNY and CDR2 is SVGAGI (reference sequence). The CDR3 totals 14 residues. With V trimmed by 6 bases and J by 5 bases, 9 bases remained unmatched. CDR3 nucleotides: TGTGCCAGCAGGGGGGACAGGTTGTTCCACGAGCAGTACTTC. It codes for CASRGDRLFHEQYF.

The V gene is TRBV29-1, the J gene TRBJ2-1, with D unresolved. The CDR3 length is 13 residues. Germline V gene sequence: CDR1 SQVTM, CDR2 ANQGSEA. V lost 4 bases and J lost 1, with 8 bases in between. The CDR3 here is CSVGKLSYNEQFF. The CDR3, as DNA: TGCAGCGTTGGTAAACTATCCTACAATGAGCAGTTCTTC.

The CDR3 sequence: CASSIQGFVYGYTF. The CDR3 coding sequence is TGTGCCAGCAGCATACAGGGATTCGTTTATGGCTACACCTTC. The chain carries TRBV7-9 and TRBJ1-2, with D maybe TRBD1 (6 bases). Germline CDR1 SEHNR, CDR2 FQNEAQ (reference sequence). V was trimmed by 5 bases and J by 5 bases, leaving 15 bases between them. The CDR3 length is 14 residues.

The chain links TRBV30 to TRBJ2-7, with a tentative D call TRBD2 (6 bases). CDR1 is GTSNPN, CDR2 SVGIG, per germline (reference sequence). Trimming took 3 bases from V and 3 from J, leaving 15 bases between them. There are 14 residues in the CDR3. CDR3 in amino acids: CAWSADSGVYEQYF. The CDR3 DNA reads TGTGCCTGGAGCGCGGACTCGGGGGTCTACGAGCAGTACTTC. The full variable domain, in which reference TRBV30 and TRBJ2-7 provide the parts outside the CDR3, is SQTIHQWPATLVQPVGSPLSLECTVEGTSNPNLYWYRQAAGRGLQLLFYSVGIGQISSEVPQNLSASRPQDRQFILSSKKLLLSDSGFYLCAWSADSGVYEQYFGPGTRLTVT.

This clone was observed a handful of times. The V and J genes are TRBV9 and TRBJ2-7, with 7 bases matching TRBD2. Looked up from germline, CDR1 is SGDLS and CDR2 is YYNGEE. There are 16 residues in the CDR3. V trimming: 0 bases; J trimming: 6 bases; junction bases outside the gene matches: 12. CDR3 coding DNA: TGTGCCAGCAGCGTAGATGGGGGAGGGCTCTCTGTCGAGCAGTACTTC. This sequence encodes CASSVDGGGLSVEQYF.

The rearrangement uses TRBV27 and TRBJ1-1, with TRBD1 as a possible D gene (5 bases). This CDR3 is built from 12 residues. CDR1 is MNHEY, CDR2 SMNVEV, per germline (reference sequence). V was pared by 5 bases and J by 7 bases, with 11 bases between. The CDR3, as DNA: TGTGCCAGCAGTAAAACAGGTATTGAAGCTTTCTTT. This codes for CASSKTGIEAFF.

The gene calls are TRBV30 and TRBJ2-7; 8 bases map to TRBD1. This CDR3 comprises 16 residues. The germline CDR1 and CDR2 sequences are GTSNPN and SVGIG (reference sequence). Trimming took 3 bases from V and 2 from J; bases not matched to a gene: 12. The CDR3 nucleotides are TGTGCCTGGAGGGGAGAGGGACAGGCCAACCCCTACGAGCAGTACTTC. Translated, it gives CAWRGEGQANPYEQYF.

This chain uses TRBV30 with TRBJ2-1, with TRBD2 matching over 10 bases. The germline CDR1 and CDR2 sequences are GTSNPN and SVGIG (reference sequence). The CDR3 consists of 14 residues. Germline trimming cut 5 bases from V and 1 base from J; bases unmatched to any gene: 2. CDR3 sequence (DNA): TGTGCCTGGGAAGCGGGGGGGTCCTACAATGAGCAGTTCTTC. This gives the protein CAWEAGGSYNEQFF.

The V call is TRBV11-2, the J call TRBJ2-7, with TRBD1 matching 9 bases. The germline V gene encodes CDR1 SGHAT and CDR2 FQNNGV. The CDR3 has 13 amino acids. V shed 4 bases and J 12 bases; nucleotides not matched to a gene: 10. CDR3 amino acids: CASSSMDRGVGYF. DNA for the CDR3: TGTGCCAGCAGCTCGATGGACAGGGGCGTGGGGTACTTC.

The chain recombines TRBV6-1 with TRBJ2-7, with TRBD1 identical over 7 bases. Germline assignment: CDR1 MNHNS and CDR2 SASEGT. V shed 4 bases, J shed 2 bases, and the junction held 11 bases outside the gene matches. The CDR3 consists of 16 residues. The CDR3 sequence: CASSASRARGTYEQYF. The CDR3 DNA is TGTGCCAGCAGTGCCAGTCGGGCCAGGGGGACCTACGAGCAGTACTTC.

This clone has just a few counts. Within the sample, other DNA sequences also encode this same CDR3. The rearrangement joins TRBV5-1 to TRBJ2-7; no reliable D call. The CDR3 length is 14 residues. Trimming left V 0 bases short and J 2 bases short, with 9 bases between. From germline, CDR1 is SGHRS and CDR2 YFSETQ. The CDR3 reads CASSLVVSPYEQYF. The CDR3 nucleotides read TGCGCCAGCAGCTTGGTCGTCAGTCCCTACGAGCAGTACTTC.

The rearrangement links TRBV7-6 to TRBJ1-1; D possibly corresponds to TRBD1 (6 bases). There are 14 residues in the CDR3. Trimming took off 2 bases at V and 7 bases at J, with 14 bases between the two ends. Germline V gene sequence: CDR1 SGHVS, CDR2 FNYEAQ. The CDR3, as DNA: TGTGCCAGCAGCTTAACATCAGGGGAGGGTGAAGCTTTCTTT. It encodes CASSLTSGEGEAFF.

CDR3: CASSQDAGNEQFF. The CDR3 DNA is TGCGCCAGCAGCCAAGATGCAGGGAATGAGCAGTTCTTC. The chain couples TRBV4-1 to TRBJ2-1; D is possibly TRBD1 (5 bases). CDR3 length equals 13 residues. CDR1 is MGHRA and CDR2 is YSYEKL in the germline V gene. Between the trimmed V and J ends, which lost 0 bases and 7 bases, there was a span of 7 bases.

DNA of the CDR3: TGCGCCAGCAGCGTAACAGGGGGCTACGGTTCACCCCTCCACTTT. Protein product: CASSVTGGYGSPLHF. The genes are TRBV5-1 and TRBJ1-6, with TRBD1 identical over 9 bases. The CDR3 totals 15 residues. V lost 4 bases to trimming and J lost 9 bases; unmatched junction nucleotides: 8. Germline V gene data show CDR1 as SGHRS and CDR2 as YFSETQ.